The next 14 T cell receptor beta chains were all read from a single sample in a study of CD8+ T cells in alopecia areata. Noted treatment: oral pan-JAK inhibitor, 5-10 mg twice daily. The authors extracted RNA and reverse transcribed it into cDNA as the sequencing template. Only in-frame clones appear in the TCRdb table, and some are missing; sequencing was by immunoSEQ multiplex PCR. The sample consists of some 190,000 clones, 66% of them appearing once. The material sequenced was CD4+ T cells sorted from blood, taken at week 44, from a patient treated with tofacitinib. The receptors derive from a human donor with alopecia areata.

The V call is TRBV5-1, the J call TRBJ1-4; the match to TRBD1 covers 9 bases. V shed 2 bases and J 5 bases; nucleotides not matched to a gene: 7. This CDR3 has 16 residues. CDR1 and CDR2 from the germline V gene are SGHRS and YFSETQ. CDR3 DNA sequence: TGCGCCAGCAGCTTCGGCGGGACAGGGAAAAATGAAAAACTGTTTTTT. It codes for CASSFGGTGKNEKLFF.

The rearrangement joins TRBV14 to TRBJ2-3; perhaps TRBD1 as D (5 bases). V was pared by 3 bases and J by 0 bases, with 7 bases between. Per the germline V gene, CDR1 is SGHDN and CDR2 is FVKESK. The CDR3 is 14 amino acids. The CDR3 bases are TGTGCCAGCAGCCAGGGGCCCAGCACAGATACGCAGTATTTT. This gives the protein CASSQGPSTDTQYF.

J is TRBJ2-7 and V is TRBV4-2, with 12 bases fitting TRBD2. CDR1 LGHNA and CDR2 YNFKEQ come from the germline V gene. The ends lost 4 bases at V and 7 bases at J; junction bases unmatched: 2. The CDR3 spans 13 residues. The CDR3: CASSPTSGGEQYF. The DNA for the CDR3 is TGTGCCAGCAGCCCGACTAGCGGGGGTGAGCAGTACTTC.

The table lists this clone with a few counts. The CDR3 sequence: CATSREGTSGGLVNTGELFF. CDR3 DNA sequence: TGTGCCACCAGCAGAGAAGGGACTAGCGGGGGGTTAGTGAACACCGGGGAGCTGTTTTTT. The chain couples TRBV15 to TRBJ2-2, with 15 bases matching TRBD2. Germline loops: CDR1 LNHNV, CDR2 YYDKDF (reference sequence). Germline trimming cut 0 bases from V and 1 base from J; bases unmatched to any gene: 6. The CDR3 has 20 amino acids. Supplemented by reference TRBV15 and TRBJ2-2, the full variable domain reads DAMVIQNPRYQVTQFGKPVTLSCSQTLNHNVMYWYQQKSSQAPKLLFHYYDKDFNNEADTPDNFQSRRPNTSFCFLDIRSPGLGDTAMYLCATSREGTSGGLVNTGELFFGEGSRLTVL.

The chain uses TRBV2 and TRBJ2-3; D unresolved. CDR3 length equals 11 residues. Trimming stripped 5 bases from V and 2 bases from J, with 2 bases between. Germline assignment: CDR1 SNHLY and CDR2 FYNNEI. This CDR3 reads CASSPTDTQYF. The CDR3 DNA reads TGTGCCAGCAGTCCCACAGATACGCAGTATTTT.

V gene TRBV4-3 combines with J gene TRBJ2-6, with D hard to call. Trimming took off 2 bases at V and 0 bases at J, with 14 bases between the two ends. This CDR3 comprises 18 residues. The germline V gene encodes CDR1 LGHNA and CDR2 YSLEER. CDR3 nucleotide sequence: TGCGCCAGCAGCCAATCCCCCTCAGGAAGCTCTGGGGCCAACGTCCTGACTTTC. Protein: CASSQSPSGSSGANVLTF.

CDR3 nucleotide sequence: TGTGCCAGCCGAACGGGGGGCGAGGACTATGGCTACACCTTC. Translating gives CASRTGGEDYGYTF. The chain links TRBV6-6 to TRBJ1-2, with a weak D call TRBD1 (6 bases). The CDR3 sequence is 14 residues long. V was shortened by 8 bases and J by 3 bases, with 16 bases between the two germline ends. Per germline, CDR1 MNHNY and CDR2 SVGAGI (reference sequence).

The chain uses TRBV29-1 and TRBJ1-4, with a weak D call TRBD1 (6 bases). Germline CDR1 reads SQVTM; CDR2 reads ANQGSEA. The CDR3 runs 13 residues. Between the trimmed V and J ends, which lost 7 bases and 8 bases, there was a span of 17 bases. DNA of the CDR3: TGCAGCGGTTCCTCCACAGGGACGGAAAAACTGTTTTTT. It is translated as CSGSSTGTEKLFF.

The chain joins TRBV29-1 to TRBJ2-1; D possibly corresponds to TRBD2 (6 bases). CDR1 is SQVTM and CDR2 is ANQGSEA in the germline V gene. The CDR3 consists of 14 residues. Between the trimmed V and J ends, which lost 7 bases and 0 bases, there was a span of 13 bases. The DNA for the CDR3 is TGCAGCGCTAGGGACTTGAGCTCCTACAATGAGCAGTTCTTC. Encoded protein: CSARDLSSYNEQFF.

This CDR3 is CSGGQGVYEQYF. DNA of the CDR3: TGCAGCGGGGGACAGGGGGTCTACGAGCAGTACTTC. The genes are TRBV29-1 and TRBJ2-7; 11 nucleotides agree with TRBD1. With V trimmed by 7 bases and J by 3 bases, 2 bases remained unmatched. The CDR3 loop spans 12 amino acids. Germline loops: CDR1 SQVTM, CDR2 ANQGSEA.

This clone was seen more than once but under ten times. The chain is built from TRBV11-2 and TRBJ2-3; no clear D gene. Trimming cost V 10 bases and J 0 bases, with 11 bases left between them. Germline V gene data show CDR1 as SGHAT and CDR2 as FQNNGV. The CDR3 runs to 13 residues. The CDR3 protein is CATSLVSTDTQYF. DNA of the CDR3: TGTGCCACCAGTTTGGTTAGCACAGATACGCAGTATTTT.

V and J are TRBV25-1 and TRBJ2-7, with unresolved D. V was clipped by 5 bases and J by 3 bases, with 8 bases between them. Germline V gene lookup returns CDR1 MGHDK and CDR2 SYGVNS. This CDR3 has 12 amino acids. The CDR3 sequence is CASSPTFYEQYF. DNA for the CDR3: TGTGCCAGCAGTCCCACCTTCTACGAGCAGTACTTC.

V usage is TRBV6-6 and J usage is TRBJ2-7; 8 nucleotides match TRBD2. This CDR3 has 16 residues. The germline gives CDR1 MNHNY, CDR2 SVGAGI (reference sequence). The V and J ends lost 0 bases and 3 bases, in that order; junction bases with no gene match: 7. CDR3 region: CASSYSIMRGDYEQYF. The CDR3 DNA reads TGTGCCAGCAGTTACTCGATAATGCGGGGGGACTACGAGCAGTACTTC.

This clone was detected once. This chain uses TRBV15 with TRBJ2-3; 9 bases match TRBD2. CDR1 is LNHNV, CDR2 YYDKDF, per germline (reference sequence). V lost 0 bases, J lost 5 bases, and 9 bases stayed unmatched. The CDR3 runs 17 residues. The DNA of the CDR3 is TGTGCCACCAGCAGAGATTTCCTAGCGGGGTTGGGAGATACGCAGTATTTT. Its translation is CATSRDFLAGLGDTQYF.